This TCR beta chain appears in the sequencing data of a study of blood T cell repertoires in COVID-19 (dated by TCRdb to 2018 to 2021). Looking at the study overall: The collaborator samples originated in the United States, Italy and Spain and spanned the acute and convalescent phases of COVID-19. The material from the prospective study consisted of cDNA or gDNA derived from T cells, B-cell-depleted T cells, or PBMCs. The repertoires were made available in a free public database intended to serve as a resource for research on the immune response to SARS-CoV-2. A de-identified subject ID, COVID-19 status, age in years and sex were almost always included in the sample metadata. The dataset comprised deeply sampled blood TCRbeta repertoires from subjects exposed to, actively infected with, or recovered from COVID-19. HLA class I and class II types, where available, came from metadata supplied by the sample provider rather than from assay-based typing. The samples were drawn from the first 160 participants of the ongoing ImmuneRACE study and from 950 to 1,500 subjects provided by 6 global collaborators. Overall study results and their limits: The quantity of clinical and demographic metadata differed by source and by participant and was supplied without curation.

This clone was observed a few times. The antigen this receptor binds is unknown. No clone much larger than this one lies a single base away; base qualities are absent. TCRbeta CDR3 regions were amplified from genomic DNA by means of the immunoSEQ Assay, a bias-controlled multiplex PCR. On the study's bioinformatics: Nucleated cell counts per sample were estimated from amplification of reference gene primers within the assay. To quantify the absolute abundance of each unique TCRbeta CDR3 rearrangement, sequence reads were collapsed and filtered. For each sample, productive Simpson clonality was calculated as the square root of Simpson's diversity index over productive rearrangements. TCRdb re-hosts the immuneACCESS table, in-frame sequences only. Its copies lack some clones; in the studies checked, an unresolved V gene accounts for under half of them, and the cause for the rest is not known. V, J and clone size reflect that table, while D and trimming were determined from the DNA. The sample data list about 63,000 clones, and 76% of these were observed just once. The top ten clonotypes cover 50% to 55% of the sample.

Reading the germline V gene gives CDR1 ENHRY and CDR2 SYGVKD. Ends trimmed: V by 10 bases, J by 6 bases; bases unmatched to a gene: 5. Counted from cysteine to phenylalanine, this CDR3 has 13 amino acids. The CDR3 DNA has 39 bases and is translated from base 1. Collaborating institutions collected whole blood in K2EDTA tubes following their own protocols. Collaborator samples were shipped for TCRbeta analysis as frozen whole blood, isolated PBMCs, or DNA extracted from either sample type. In this chain, TRBV10-3 is recombined with TRBJ2-1; TRBD2 agrees with 11 junctional bases. The clonotype comes from a woman older than 75 with acute or convalescent COVID-19. Sequences were obtained from peripheral blood. CDR3 reads: CATGLAGLNEQFF. The sequenced DNA: TGTGCCACCGGACTAGCGGGTCTCAATGAGCAGTTCTTC.